The clone carrying this TCR beta chain was recorded many times. The authors built TCR beta libraries using iRepertoire HTBI primers and Arm-PCR of CDR3 regions. TCRdb itself ran the multiplex PCR reads through MiXCR, one entry per CDR3 protein. This sample yields about 500,000 distinct CDR3 sequences, of which more than 10% are seen a single time; around 9.3% belongs to the top ten. These data come from a study of regulatory T cells in long-lasting Graves disease. Time point specified: newly diagnosed GD, antithyroid drugs for less than 3 months. Following extraction of RNA from PBMCs, that RNA was used to make the TCR library. These sequences were also reported in another study, on T cells in Graves' hyperthyroidism and ophthalmopathy. That paper states: Patients were excluded because of uncontrolled infection, other autoimmune disease, pregnancy or lactation. HTBI primers were used for first-round RT-PCR of the TCR CDR3.

The sequences come from peripheral blood mononuclear cells (PBMCs), collected at new diagnosis, from a patient treated with antithyroid drugs. This TCR came from a woman aged 25 to 39 with Graves disease.

CDR3 coding DNA: TGTGCCAGCAGCCTGCGGTATAGGGAGACCCAGTACTTC. This sequence encodes CASSLRYRETQYF. The chain carries TRBV13 and TRBJ2-5, with unresolved D. The CDR3 totals 13 residues. Germline lookup yields CDR1 PRHDT and CDR2 FYEKMQ (reference sequence). The ends were cut back, 5 bases at V and 5 bases at J, with 12 bases in the middle.